Shown below are 3 T cell receptor beta chains from a single sample sequenced in a study of cytomegalovirus exposure and HLA in healthy donors. Measured with immunoSEQ multiplex PCR; TCRdb has only the in-frame clones, and not every one. The sample has some 59,000 clones; roughly nine tenths are singletons. The specimen sequenced was PBMCs. The origin of the receptors is a woman under 30 in good health and CMV-seropositive.

This clone showed up just once. CDR3 protein: CARSLVVTAGQDEAFF. Here the CDR3 DNA reads TGTGCCAGAAGCTTAGTTGTCACCGCCGGACAGGATGAAGCTTTCTTT. The chain couples TRBV7-5 to TRBJ1-1; the table assigns TRBD1, which was not confirmed against the DNA. TRBV7-5 is an annotated pseudogene. CDR3 length: 16 residues.

The genes are TRBV5-1 and TRBJ1-2; 8 bases map to TRBD1. The CDR3 covers 14 residues. Germline loops: CDR1 SGHRS, CDR2 YFSETQ. V lost 2 bases and J lost 2; bases outside the gene matches: 2. For the CDR3, the DNA is TGCGCCAGCAGCTTCGGGGACAGGAACTATGGCTACACCTTC. Residues: CASSFGDRNYGYTF.

In DNA form, the CDR3 reads TGCAGTGCTGTATGGGGGCCGGCCCAGCATTTT. As protein: CSAVWGPAQHF. The rearrangement links TRBV20-1 to TRBJ1-5; a possible D gene is TRBD1 (6 bases). The CDR3 runs 11 residues. V was pared by 5 bases and J by 11 bases, with 13 bases between. The germline CDR1 and CDR2 sequences are DFQATT and SNEGSKA (reference sequence).